Presented here are 26 T cell receptor beta chains from one specimen sequenced in a study of OX40 agonist ivuxolimab in advanced cancers. Clones were sequenced by immunoSEQ multiplex PCR, and TCRdb holds only the in-frame ones, with some missing. The table has over 60,000 clones, 91% seen once. The sample here was CD4+ or CD8+ T cells sorted from blood, taken in a trial of the OX40 agonist ivuxolimab. The origin of the receptors is an adult with an advanced solid tumor such as melanoma, head and neck, liver or kidney cancer.

J is TRBJ2-7 and V is TRBV11-1, with unresolved D. This CDR3 is 12 amino acids long. V dropped 5 bases and J dropped 6 bases, with 11 bases sitting between them. Germline-derived CDR1 and CDR2 are SGHAT and FQDESV (reference sequence). The CDR3 DNA is TGTGCCAGCAGCCCCCTACCGGGCGAGCAGTACTTC. Protein sequence: CASSPLPGEQYF.

The J gene is TRBJ2-7, the V gene TRBV5-8; no firm D call. The CDR3 loop spans 12 amino acids. Germline CDR1 reads SGHTS; CDR2 reads YDEGEE. V lost 6 bases and J 4 bases, leaving 11 bases between the germline ends. CDR3 DNA: TGTGCCAGCACCCGATCCTTTTACGAGCAGTACTTC. Its translation: CASTRSFYEQYF.

The chain couples TRBV28 to TRBJ1-5; D is unresolved. The CDR3 contains 16 residues. Trimming shortened V by 5 bases and J by 0 bases, and 14 bases separated the two germline ends. Per germline, CDR1 MDHEN and CDR2 SYDVKM. CDR3 DNA sequence: TGTGCCAGCAGTCCCTACTGGCATTATAGCAATCAGCCCCAGCATTTT. This encodes CASSPYWHYSNQPQHF.

The chain combines TRBV7-9 with TRBJ2-3; 15 nucleotides line up with TRBD2. V shed 5 bases and J 3 bases; nucleotides not matched to a gene: 6. CDR1 is SEHNR and CDR2 is FQNEAQ in the germline V gene (reference sequence). This CDR3 has 17 amino acids. The DNA for the CDR3 is TGTGCCAGCAGCCCCAGAGGGACTAGCGGGGGGACAGATACGCAGTATTTT. Encoded protein: CASSPRGTSGGTDTQYF.

The chain uses TRBV28 and TRBJ1-5; 7 bases are shared with TRBD1. Trimming at V came to 7 bases and at J to 4 bases, leaving 7 bases not matched to a gene. Looked up from germline, CDR1 is MDHEN and CDR2 is SYDVKM. CDR3 length equals 14 residues. CDR3 residues: CASTEGALNQPQHF. In DNA form, the CDR3 reads TGTGCCAGCACAGAGGGGGCCCTTAATCAGCCCCAGCATTTT.

V and J are TRBV6-6 and TRBJ1-5; no definite D call. This CDR3 has 15 amino acids. With 6 bases removed from V and 0 bases from J, the gap between germline ends came to 12 bases. In germline, CDR1 is MNHNY, CDR2 SVGAGI (reference sequence). CDR3 amino acids: CASRRADSSNQPQHF. CDR3 DNA: TGTGCCAGCAGAAGGGCCGATTCTAGCAATCAGCCCCAGCATTTT.

The chain couples TRBV29-1 to TRBJ2-7; 8 nucleotides align to TRBD2. CDR3 size: 12 residues. Trimming at V came to 3 bases and at J to 5 bases, leaving 3 bases not matched to a gene. CDR1 is SQVTM, CDR2 ANQGSEA, per germline. CDR3 amino acids: CSVDGRGDEQYF. In nucleotides, the CDR3 is TGCAGCGTTGACGGGAGGGGCGACGAGCAGTACTTC.

This chain connects TRBV7-3 to TRBJ2-5, with D unresolved. Germline V CDR1 and CDR2: SGHTA, FQGTGA. V lost 5 bases and J lost 3, with 10 bases in between. This CDR3 comprises 13 residues. Written as DNA, the CDR3 is TGTGCCAGCAGCCCCCGTAAGGAAGAGACCCAGTACTTC. It specifies CASSPRKEETQYF.

This sequence joins TRBV19 and TRBJ1-3; TRBD1 agrees at 7 bases. The CDR3 totals 15 residues. The J segment lost 4 bases and the V segment lost 9 bases, leaving 12 bases of the junction unmatched. Germline assignment: CDR1 LNHDA and CDR2 SQIVND (reference sequence). CDR3 amino acids: CASMNRGTVGNTIYF. CDR3 sequence (DNA): TGTGCCAGCATGAACCGCGGGACAGTGGGAAACACCATATATTTT.

The chain has TRBV7-2 and TRBJ1-2; tentatively, D is TRBD1 (5 bases). Trimming took off 3 bases at V and 6 bases at J, with 17 bases between the two ends. This CDR3 is built from 15 residues. Looked up from germline, CDR1 is SGHTA and CDR2 is FQGNSA. CDR3 DNA sequence: TGTGCCAGCAGCTTCCCTGTGTGGGGGAGCGATGGCTACACCTTC. As protein: CASSFPVWGSDGYTF.

This clone has a handful of counts. The chain is built from TRBV5-5 and TRBJ2-7; D ambiguous. There are 14 residues in the CDR3. The germline V gene encodes CDR1 SGHKS and CDR2 YYEKEE (reference sequence). The ends were cut back, 0 bases at V and 8 bases at J, with 15 bases in the middle. The CDR3 DNA follows: TGTGCCAGCAGCTTGGTCGTAGGGCCCTTGAAGCAGTACTTC. As protein: CASSLVVGPLKQYF.

Here the CDR3 reads CASRGTSSAGELFF. For the CDR3, the DNA is TGTGCCAGCAGGGGGACTAGTTCCGCCGGGGAGCTGTTTTTT. The chain recombines TRBV9 with TRBJ2-2, with 8 bases aligning to TRBD2. Trimming cost V 5 bases and J 6 bases; bases outside gene matches: 6. The CDR3 loop spans 14 amino acids. CDR1 is SGDLS and CDR2 is YYNGEE in the germline V gene.

V is TRBV10-3 and J is TRBJ2-6, with D possibly matching TRBD2 (5 bases). This CDR3 region has 15 residues. Germline CDR1 and CDR2: ENHRY and SYGVKD. V lost 3 bases and J 1 base, leaving 7 bases between the germline ends. The CDR3 region has the DNA TGTGCCATCAGTGAAGCGGATTCTGGGGCCAACGTCCTGACTTTC. This codes for CAISEADSGANVLTF.

The J gene is TRBJ1-6, the V gene TRBV7-9; D call uncertain. CDR3 length: 12 amino acids. Trimming removed 5 bases from V and 8 bases from J, with 7 bases in between. Germline-derived CDR1 and CDR2 are SEHNR and FQNEAQ (reference sequence). CDR3 protein: CASSPGDSPLHF. The CDR3 DNA is TGTGCCAGCAGCCCCGGGGATTCACCCCTCCACTTT.

V is TRBV2 and J is TRBJ2-5, with 10 bases identical to TRBD1. The germline CDR1 and CDR2 sequences are SNHLY and FYNNEI. This CDR3 region has 14 residues. Germline trimming cut 4 bases from V and 4 bases from J; bases unmatched to any gene: 3. The CDR3 DNA follows: TGTGCCAGCAGTGTGGGACAGGGGCCAGAGACCCAGTACTTC. Translated: CASSVGQGPETQYF.

The sample holds one count of this clone. This rearrangement joins TRBV7-2 to TRBJ2-1; TRBD2 agrees at 7 bases. CDR3 length equals 13 residues. Trimming at V came to 1 base and at J to 10 bases, leaving 4 bases not matched to a gene. Germline lookup yields CDR1 SGHTA and CDR2 FQGNSA. DNA for the CDR3: TGTGCCAGCAGCTTAGTGATCGGGGGGGAGCAGTTCTTC. Its translation: CASSLVIGGEQFF.

This clone was detected once. V gene TRBV30 combines with J gene TRBJ1-5; D unresolved. Germline V CDR1 and CDR2: GTSNPN, SVGIG (reference sequence). The CDR3 covers 14 residues. V lost 0 bases and J lost 3, with 9 bases in between. CDR3 protein: CAWSVGNFNQPQHF. The CDR3 region has the DNA TGTGCCTGGAGTGTAGGGAATTTCAATCAGCCCCAGCATTTT.

This clone was seen more than once but under ten times. This rearrangement joins TRBV19 to TRBJ1-5, with unresolved D. Germline V gene sequence: CDR1 LNHDA, CDR2 SQIVND (reference sequence). V dropped 6 bases and J dropped 2 bases, with 8 bases sitting between them. This CDR3 spans 13 amino acids. DNA of the CDR3: TGTGCCAGTAGGGATGCGGGCAATCAGCCCCAGCATTTT. This gives the protein CASRDAGNQPQHF.

This chain uses TRBV6-1 with TRBJ1-2; perhaps TRBD1 as D (6 bases). V lost 6 bases, J lost 4 bases, and 12 bases lay in between. The germline gives CDR1 MNHNS, CDR2 SASEGT. This CDR3 contains 13 residues. This CDR3 reads CASRTGRVYGYTF. The CDR3 nucleotides are TGTGCCAGCAGAACAGGGAGGGTCTATGGCTACACCTTC.

This chain connects TRBV2 to TRBJ1-5; D remains ambiguous. Trimming removed 0 bases at V and 3 bases at J, with 15 bases between. This CDR3 is 17 amino acids long. CDR1 and CDR2 (germline): SNHLY, FYNNEI. Here the CDR3 reads CASSEALRQVYNQPQHF. The CDR3 region has the DNA TGTGCCAGCAGTGAAGCGCTTCGGCAGGTCTACAATCAGCCCCAGCATTTT.

This sequence joins TRBV25-1 and TRBJ1-4; 10 bases line up with TRBD1. The CDR3 has 13 amino acids. Germline assignment: CDR1 MGHDK and CDR2 SYGVNS. Unmatched junction bases numbered 5, after V lost 4 bases and J lost 12 bases. The CDR3 is CASSGDRGTQLFF. CDR3 bases: TGTGCCAGCAGTGGGGACAGGGGTACACAACTGTTTTTT. Variable domain in full (rest from reference TRBV25-1 and TRBJ1-4): EADIYQTPRYLVIGTGKKITLECSQTMGHDKMYWYQQDPGMELHLIHYSYGVNSTEKGDLSSESTVSRIRTEHFPLTLESARPSHTSQYLCASSGDRGTQLFFGSGTQLSVL.

The chain couples TRBV2 to TRBJ1-4; TRBD1 matches 8 bases. The CDR3 length is 15 residues. The V segment lost 6 bases and the J segment 7 bases; nucleotides outside the gene matches: 10. Germline loops: CDR1 SNHLY, CDR2 FYNNEI. CDR3 nucleotide sequence: TGTGCCAGCAGGGCCGGACAGGGAAGATTTGAAAAACTGTTTTTT. Translation gives CASRAGQGRFEKLFF.

V and J are TRBV18 and TRBJ2-3; D gene uncertain. V lost 1 base to trimming and J lost 5 bases, with 13 bases between them. From germline, CDR1 is KGHSH and CDR2 LQKENI. CDR3 length: 15 amino acids. The CDR3 sequence is CASSPLHPSQDTQYF. Here the CDR3 DNA reads TGTGCCAGCTCACCACTCCACCCGTCTCAAGATACGCAGTATTTT.

The V call is TRBV28, the J call TRBJ2-3; D uncertain. Germline CDR1 MDHEN, CDR2 SYDVKM. The V end was cut by 3 bases, the J end by 2 bases, with 6 bases between. The CDR3 totals 13 residues. The CDR3 nucleotides read TGTGCCAGCAGTTTGTGGTCCACAGATACGCAGTATTTT. Amino acid sequence: CASSLWSTDTQYF.

The V gene is TRBV7-7, the J gene TRBJ2-7; TRBD1 agrees at 9 bases. In germline, CDR1 is SSHAT, CDR2 FNYEAQ (reference sequence). The length of the CDR3 is 14 residues. The CDR3 DNA is TGTGCTAGAGTACGCAGATACAGGGGGCATGAGCAGTACTTC. This codes for CARVRRYRGHEQYF. Based on the CDR3 plus reference TRBV7-7 and TRBJ2-7, the full variable domain is GAGVSQSPRYKVTKRGQDVTLRCDPISSHATLYWYQQALGQGPEFLTYFNYEAQPDKSGLPSDRFSAERPEGSISTLTIQRTEQRDSAMYRCARVRRYRGHEQYFGPGTRLTVT.

The genes are TRBV11-2 and TRBJ2-3; D gene uncertain. V lost 5 bases, J lost 4 bases, and 7 bases lay in between. The CDR3 loop spans 12 amino acids. Per the germline V gene, CDR1 is SGHAT and CDR2 is FQNNGV. The CDR3 DNA is TGTGCCAGCAGCCCTGTCCCAGATACGCAGTATTTT. Protein: CASSPVPDTQYF.